One and the same sample provided the 27 T cell receptor beta chains below, sequenced in a study of shared clonotypes between healthy human individuals. Measured with immunoSEQ multiplex PCR; TCRdb has only the in-frame clones, and not every one. Of about 700,000 clones in the sample, around 72% are singletons; the top ten hold 1.5% to 2%. Source material: memory CD4+ T cells sorted from blood. As for subset: CD45RA-negative fraction. The receptor source for this set is a woman aged 25-40 years in good health.

This clone was counted once. The identical CDR3 is also encoded by other nucleotide sequences in the sample. The chain joins TRBV11-2 to TRBJ1-5; D not resolved. The CDR3 consists of 13 residues. Germline-derived CDR1 and CDR2 are SGHAT and FQNNGV. V was pared by 1 base and J by 4 bases, with 5 bases between. CDR3 in DNA: TGTGCCAGCAGCTTAGTGCCGAATCAGCCCCAGCATTTT. It translates to CASSLVPNQPQHF. Variable domain in full (rest from reference TRBV11-2 and TRBJ1-5): EAGVAQSPRYKIIEKRQSVAFWCNPISGHATLYWYQQILGQGPKLLIQFQNNGVVDDSQLPKDRFSAERLKGVDSTLKIQPAKLEDSAVYLCASSLVPNQPQHFGDGTRLSIL.

This clone is a singleton in its sample. The V gene is TRBV4-2, the J gene TRBJ2-7; D is undetermined. Trimming removed 4 bases at V and 6 bases at J, with 22 bases between. The CDR3 has 16 amino acids. Germline V gene lookup returns CDR1 LGHNA and CDR2 YNFKEQ. The CDR3 region is CASSRGKSDGVGEQYF. Written as DNA, the CDR3 is TGTGCCAGCAGCCGAGGAAAATCTGATGGGGTCGGCGAGCAGTACTTC.

This chain uses TRBV6-5 with TRBJ1-2, with D possibly TRBD1 on 5 matching bases. This CDR3 is 14 amino acids long. Between the trimmed V and J ends, which lost 6 bases and 7 bases, there was a span of 18 bases. Looked up from germline, CDR1 is MNHEY and CDR2 is SVGAGI. The CDR3 nucleotides read TGTGCCAGCAGCCCCGGGGCCCCGGGGAGTGGCTACACCTTC. This sequence encodes CASSPGAPGSGYTF.

This chain links TRBV27 with TRBJ2-1; D is unclear. V lost 5 bases to trimming and J lost 0 bases, with 17 bases between them. Germline assignment: CDR1 MNHEY and CDR2 SMNVEV (reference sequence). The CDR3 sequence is 17 residues long. CDR3 region: CASSPHRVPSSYNEQFF. In DNA, the CDR3 is TGTGCCAGCAGTCCCCATCGTGTGCCAAGCTCCTACAATGAGCAGTTCTTC.

The chain is built from TRBV7-2 and TRBJ2-1; D is undetermined. V lost 5 bases and J 7 bases, leaving 18 bases between the germline ends. Germline V CDR1 and CDR2: SGHTA, FQGNSA. The CDR3 consists of 15 residues. CDR3 DNA: TGTGCCAGCAGCCCTCACAGCCCCGTAGGGAATGAGCAGTTCTTC. It specifies CASSPHSPVGNEQFF.

The V call is TRBV5-1, the J call TRBJ2-7; D gene ambiguous. The CDR3 covers 15 residues. Germline V lookup: CDR1 SGHRS, CDR2 YFSETQ. Trimming pared 0 bases from V and 2 bases from J, leaving 12 bases between. The CDR3 sequence is CASSLALDSAYEQYF. The DNA for the CDR3 is TGCGCCAGCAGCTTGGCCCTCGATTCAGCCTACGAGCAGTACTTC. The whole variable domain, remainder taken from reference TRBV5-1 and TRBJ2-7, is KAGVTQTPRYLIKTRGQQVTLSCSPISGHRSVSWYQQTPGQGLQFLFEYFSETQRNKGNFPGRFSGRQFSNSRSEMNVSTLELGDSALYLCASSLALDSAYEQYFGPGTRLTVT.

CDR3 in DNA: TGTGCCACCAGCGGGGGACAGTGGGGCGAGCAGTACTTC. It yields the protein CATSGGQWGEQYF. The chain couples TRBV15 to TRBJ2-7; 7 positions agree with TRBD1. The CDR3 runs 13 residues. Germline lookup yields CDR1 LNHNV and CDR2 YYDKDF (reference sequence). V was pared by 5 bases and J by 6 bases, with 7 bases of the junction left unmatched.

The chain links TRBV7-8 to TRBJ2-2, with 7 bases that match TRBD1. V gave up 3 bases and J gave up 5 bases; unmatched junction bases: 9. In germline, CDR1 is SGHVS, CDR2 FQNEAQ. This CDR3 is 16 amino acids long. CDR3 DNA sequence: TGTGCCAGCAGCTTCCTCCCAGGGGGTTTAACCGGGGAGCTGTTTTTT. This codes for CASSFLPGGLTGELFF.

The gene calls are TRBV18 and TRBJ1-2; D uncertain. Germline V lookup: CDR1 KGHSH, CDR2 LQKENI. The CDR3 contains 13 residues. V dropped 3 bases and J dropped 5 bases, with 10 bases sitting between them. CDR3 nucleotides: TGTGCCAGCTCACCCAAAGGGCAATATGGCTACACCTTC. It yields the protein CASSPKGQYGYTF.

This clone has more than one count but fewer than ten. The chain carries TRBV28 and TRBJ1-5, with 12 bases lining up with TRBD1. CDR1 and CDR2 (germline): MDHEN, SYDVKM. Trimming at V came to 6 bases and at J to 5 bases, leaving 8 bases not matched to a gene. The CDR3 loop spans 16 amino acids. This chain's CDR3 is CASRPAGQGADQPQHF. DNA of the CDR3: TGTGCCAGCAGGCCGGCGGGACAGGGGGCGGATCAGCCCCAGCATTTT.

The gene calls are TRBV2 and TRBJ2-7; D unresolved. Between the trimmed V and J ends, which lost 8 bases and 5 bases, there was a span of 22 bases. Per germline, CDR1 SNHLY and CDR2 FYNNEI. This CDR3 has 15 residues. The CDR3 loop is CASPATSQFSHEQYF. The CDR3 nucleotides are TGTGCCAGCCCGGCTACCTCGCAATTTTCCCACGAGCAGTACTTC.

The chain combines TRBV30 with TRBJ2-2; 9 bases match TRBD2. This CDR3 has 14 residues. The germline CDR1 and CDR2 sequences are GTSNPN and SVGIG (reference sequence). V dropped 8 bases and J dropped 7; count of bases not matched to a gene: 11. CDR3 sequence (DNA): TGTGCCGGACCAAGTAGCGGGAGTGACGGGGAGCTGTTTTTT. Translated, it gives CAGPSSGSDGELFF.

The chain uses TRBV27 and TRBJ2-2; no definite D call. The CDR3 is 16 amino acids. CDR1 is MNHEY, CDR2 SMNVEV, per germline (reference sequence). V shed 2 bases and J shed 4 bases, with 14 bases lying between them. The CDR3 reads CASSLGWSWSTGELFF. The CDR3 DNA reads as TGTGCCAGCAGTTTAGGTTGGAGTTGGAGCACCGGGGAGCTGTTTTTT.

Of note for this clone: One end of the junction fails to match germline, which may point to a read error. The chain uses TRBV2 and TRBJ2-3; tentatively, D is TRBD2 (6 bases). The CDR3 consists of 13 residues. Germline CDR1 SNHLY, CDR2 FYNNEI. The DNA for the CDR3 is TGTGCCAGCCGACTAGAGCTCACAAATACGCAGTATTTT. Translated, it gives CASRLELTNTQYF.

In the case of this clone: Other DNA sequences in the same sample also yield this CDR3. V gene TRBV6-5 combines with J gene TRBJ1-5, with a weak D call TRBD1 (6 bases). Germline loops: CDR1 MNHEY, CDR2 SVGAGI. The V end was cut by 2 bases, the J end by 0 bases, with 8 bases between. CDR3 length: 15 residues. This chain's CDR3 is CASSYAGDSNQPQHF. In nucleotides, the CDR3 is TGTGCCAGCAGTTACGCAGGGGATAGCAATCAGCCCCAGCATTTT.

V usage is TRBV27 and J usage is TRBJ2-7; no definite D call. V was pared by 5 bases and J by 1 base, with 15 bases between. Germline lookup yields CDR1 MNHEY and CDR2 SMNVEV (reference sequence). The CDR3 is made up of 15 amino acids. The CDR3 is CASSVRTLFSYEQYF. The CDR3 DNA sequence: TGTGCCAGCAGTGTCCGGACCCTTTTTTCCTACGAGCAGTACTTC.

A word on this clone: A much larger clone lies a single base off, so this may be a read error. This same CDR3 is encoded by further DNA sequences in the sample. The rearrangement uses TRBV28 and TRBJ2-7; D gene unclear. The CDR3 is 12 residues long. CDR1 MDHEN and CDR2 SYDVKM come from the germline V gene. Trimming cost V 6 bases and J 2 bases, with 8 bases left between them. The CDR3: CASSSGAYEQYF. CDR3 DNA sequence: TGTGCCAGCAGCTCAGGAGCCTACGAGCAGTACTTC.

This clone occurred many times. The CDR3 DNA sequence: TGTGCCAGCAGTTTATCGGGACAGGTGTCCTACGAGCAGTACTTC. Encoded protein: CASSLSGQVSYEQYF. V usage is TRBV27 and J usage is TRBJ2-7; 8 nucleotides agree with TRBD1. V gave up 0 bases and J gave up 1 base; unmatched junction bases: 2. The CDR3 contains 15 residues. The germline gives CDR1 MNHEY, CDR2 SMNVEV (reference sequence).

V is TRBV25-1 and J is TRBJ2-7, with 9 bases fitting TRBD2. The CDR3 length is 17 residues. Germline lookup yields CDR1 MGHDK and CDR2 SYGVNS. V was pared by 6 bases and J by 4 bases, with 16 bases of the junction left unmatched. The CDR3 coding sequence is TGTGCCAGCAGCCGAAACCCCACGCTTAGCGGGAGTTACGAGCAGTACTTC. Translating gives CASSRNPTLSGSYEQYF.

The genes are TRBV2 and TRBJ2-7; 10 bases map to TRBD1. V lost 4 bases and J lost 2; bases outside the gene matches: 8. Germline lookup yields CDR1 SNHLY and CDR2 FYNNEI. This CDR3 region has 16 residues. The CDR3 reads CASSGVGTGVPYEQYF. CDR3 sequence (DNA): TGTGCCAGCAGTGGGGTAGGGACAGGGGTCCCCTACGAGCAGTACTTC.

At least ten counts were recorded for this clone. This chain uses TRBV21-1 with TRBJ1-1. TRBV21-1 is tagged as a pseudogene. CDR3 length: 13 residues. CDR3 coding DNA: TGTGCCAGCAGCATAGGGCTGAACACTGAAGCTTTCTTT. Its translation is CASSIGLNTEAFF.

This clone was observed once. The V and J genes are TRBV19 and TRBJ2-5; TRBD2 is a possible D gene (6 bases). The V gene lost 4 bases and the J gene lost 3 bases, with 24 bases spanning the gap. This CDR3 comprises 18 residues. Germline CDR1 and CDR2: LNHDA and SQIVND (reference sequence). The CDR3 DNA reads TGTGCCAGTAGTAAAAACCCCAGCGGGCAGGACCGAAAAGAGACCCAGTACTTC. Translating it yields CASSKNPSGQDRKETQYF.

Worth noting for this clone: Other DNA sequences of this sample code for an identical CDR3. The V gene is TRBV18, the J gene TRBJ1-1; D unresolved. This CDR3 spans 13 amino acids. Germline V CDR1 and CDR2: KGHSH, LQKENI. Trimming stripped 3 bases from V and 1 base from J, with 6 bases between. The CDR3: CASSPIPNTEAFF. In DNA, the CDR3 is TGTGCCAGCTCACCGATTCCGAACACTGAAGCTTTCTTT.

This clone has just one count. The rearrangement joins TRBV11-3 to TRBJ2-5; 11 bases fit TRBD2. With V trimmed by 5 bases and J by 3 bases, 8 bases remained unmatched. Per germline, CDR1 SGHNT and CDR2 YENEEA. The CDR3 has 16 amino acids. The DNA for the CDR3 is TGTGCCAGCAGCAGGGGGGGGACTAGCGGAAAAGAGACCCAGTACTTC. It translates to CASSRGGTSGKETQYF.

This clone was counted between two and nine times. The chain uses TRBV27 and TRBJ1-1; 8 positions agree with TRBD1. The CDR3 is 13 residues long. Germline CDR1 MNHEY, CDR2 SMNVEV (reference sequence). With 3 bases clipped from V and 5 bases from J, the junction kept 2 bases outside the gene matches. CDR3 protein: CASSFYRGTEAFF. DNA for the CDR3: TGTGCCAGCAGTTTCTACAGGGGGACTGAAGCTTTCTTT.

This chain links TRBV19 with TRBJ2-7; D may match TRBD1 or TRBD2 (5 bases each). This CDR3 has 16 amino acids. Looked up from germline, CDR1 is LNHDA and CDR2 is SQIVND (reference sequence). Trimming shortened V by 4 bases and J by 1 base, and 17 bases separated the two germline ends. The CDR3 DNA follows: TGTGCCAGTAGTAAGTTGGGCCGGGACGGATCCTACGAGCAGTACTTC. It is translated as CASSKLGRDGSYEQYF.

This clone appeared a few times. The chain combines TRBV5-1 with TRBJ1-5; no definite D call. Looked up from germline, CDR1 is SGHRS and CDR2 is YFSETQ. This CDR3 contains 15 residues. Trimming removed 0 bases at V and 1 base at J, with 8 bases between. CDR3 sequence (DNA): TGCGCCAGCAGCTTGGAAGGACGGAGCAATCAGCCCCAGCATTTT. Its translation is CASSLEGRSNQPQHF.